This T cell receptor beta chain appears in the sequencing data of a study of technical replicates of blood from a few donors. Germline assignment: CDR1 SNHLY and CDR2 FYNNEI. V was cut by 1 base and J by 0 bases, with 12 bases left in between. The CDR3 covers 16 residues. This table comes from immunoSEQ multiplex PCR, and its TCRdb copy is limited to in-frame clones, with some not included. Of nearly 80,000 clones listed, 85% to 95% were seen once; the top ten hold about 0.37%. Sequences were obtained from T cells isolated from PBMCs. This receptor was taken from a human donor in good health. The chain couples TRBV2 to TRBJ2-5; possible D gene TRBD1, 5 bases. CDR3 bases: TGTGCCAGCAGTGAAGTGGGCAAACAGGACCAAGAGACCCAGTACTTC. Its protein is CASSEVGKQDQETQYF. Full variable domain (missing parts from reference TRBV2 and TRBJ2-5): EPEVTQTPSHQVTQMGQEVILRCVPISNHLYFYWYRQILGQKVEFLVSFYNNEISEKSEIFDDQFSVERPDGSNFTLKIRSTKLEDSAMYFCASSEVGKQDQETQYFGPGTRLLVL.